These 12 T cell receptor beta chains were sequenced from one sample in a study of blood T cell repertoires in COVID-19. TCRdb's table, derived via immunoSEQ multiplex PCR, lists solely in-frame clones and lacks some. The table includes about 50,000 clones, about 82% detected once. Sequencing was carried out using peripheral blood. These receptors originate from a man aged 80 or over with active COVID-19.

V usage is TRBV5-1 and J usage is TRBJ2-1; 10 bases fit TRBD1. Germline CDR1 reads SGHRS; CDR2 reads YFSETQ. The CDR3 has 15 residues. After removal of 10 bases from V and 5 bases from J, the junction contained 12 bases not matched to a gene. The CDR3 coding sequence is TGCGCCTCCAGGGCGGGGACAGGGGTGAACAATGAGCAGTTCTTC. It encodes CASRAGTGVNNEQFF.

Of note for this clone: One end of the junction is discordant with germline, which a read error may explain. V is TRBV28 and J is TRBJ2-7; 10 positions match TRBD1. This CDR3 is built from 15 residues. CDR1 MDHEN and CDR2 SYDVKM come from the germline V gene. The CDR3 sequence is CASSLPGQGPLGLNF. DNA of the CDR3: TGTGCCAGCAGTTTACCGGGACAGGGGCCCCTCGGCCTAAACTTC.

The chain is built from TRBV9 and TRBJ2-5; 7 nucleotides line up with TRBD2. V trimming: 2 bases; J trimming: 5 bases; junction bases outside the gene matches: 15. The CDR3 sequence is 17 residues long. Germline lookup yields CDR1 SGDLS and CDR2 YYNGEE. CDR3 in DNA: TGTGCCAGCAGCGTCAACGTGAACGGGGGGTTGAGGGAGACCCAGTACTTC. Its translation: CASSVNVNGGLRETQYF.

The V gene is TRBV3-1 (or the pseudogene TRBV3-2), the J gene TRBJ2-5; weak D call: TRBD1 (6 bases). Germline V lookup: CDR1 LGHDT, CDR2 YNNKEL (reference sequence). CDR3 size: 14 residues. Deletions cut 5 bases from V and 7 bases from J, with 17 bases between. The CDR3 region is CASSERDISTTQYF. The CDR3 DNA is TGTGCCAGCAGCGAGAGGGACATATCGACGACCCAGTACTTC.

CDR3 region: CASIMTSGSSILGEQFF. CDR3 coding DNA: TGTGCCAGCATCATGACTAGCGGGAGTTCGATCCTGGGTGAGCAGTTCTTC. This chain uses TRBV27 with TRBJ2-1; 12 nucleotides line up with TRBD2. Trimming cost V 7 bases and J 9 bases; bases outside gene matches: 16. CDR1 is MNHEY and CDR2 is SMNVEV in the germline V gene (reference sequence). The CDR3 runs 17 residues.

V and J are TRBV5-4 and TRBJ2-3; TRBD2 agrees at 11 bases. Germline V gene lookup returns CDR1 SGHNT and CDR2 YYREEE (reference sequence). V trimming: 4 bases; J trimming: 4 bases; junction bases outside the gene matches: 5. The CDR3 has 15 amino acids. This CDR3 is CASSLDSGRADTQYF. CDR3 sequence (DNA): TGTGCCAGCAGCCTAGATAGCGGGAGGGCAGATACGCAGTATTTT.

This sequence joins TRBV6-2 or TRBV6-3 and TRBJ1-1; D not certain. This CDR3 spans 12 amino acids. V gave up 2 bases and J gave up 7 bases, with 8 bases separating them. Germline CDR1 and CDR2: MNHEY and SVGEGT. This CDR3 reads CASSYPRGEAFF. The CDR3, as DNA: TGTGCCAGCAGTTACCCCCGCGGTGAAGCTTTCTTT.

A single count supports this clone. This chain connects TRBV25-1 to TRBJ1-2; D gene ambiguous. The germline V gene has CDR1 MGHDK and CDR2 SYGVNS. Trimming left V 3 bases short and J 0 bases short, with 14 bases between. The CDR3 consists of 16 residues. CDR3 DNA sequence: TGTGCCAGCAGTGACAGTGGCGGCCTGACTAACTATGGCTACACCTTC. Protein: CASSDSGGLTNYGYTF.

The chain employs TRBV28 and TRBJ2-7; 13 bases are a match to TRBD2. V shed 2 bases, J shed 3 bases, and the junction held 7 bases outside the gene matches. The CDR3 length is 17 residues. Germline values: CDR1 MDHEN, CDR2 SYDVKM. CDR3 sequence reads: CASSLGLAGDTSYEQYF. DNA of the CDR3: TGTGCCAGCAGTTTAGGACTAGCGGGAGATACGAGCTACGAGCAGTACTTC.

V and J are TRBV19 and TRBJ2-3; 12 bases fit TRBD1. V shed 6 bases and J 6 bases; nucleotides not matched to a gene: 10. The CDR3 is made up of 16 amino acids. The germline gives CDR1 LNHDA, CDR2 SQIVND (reference sequence). The CDR3 loop reads CASRPTGTGGEDTQYF. For the CDR3, the DNA is TGTGCCAGTAGGCCGACCGGGACAGGGGGCGAGGATACGCAGTATTTT.

V gene TRBV5-4 combines with J gene TRBJ2-7; 7 positions agree with TRBD1. This CDR3 is built from 13 residues. V lost 4 bases and J lost 3; bases outside the gene matches: 4. Germline V gene sequence: CDR1 SGHNT, CDR2 YYREEE (reference sequence). CDR3 DNA: TGTGCCAGCAGCACTACAGGGGACTACGAGCAGTACTTC. Its translation: CASSTTGDYEQYF.

The chain employs TRBV9 and TRBJ1-5; maybe TRBD1 (5 bases). Germline V CDR1 and CDR2: SGDLS, YYNGEE. Trimming took 0 bases from V and 3 from J, leaving 7 bases between them. The CDR3 extends over 14 amino acids. The CDR3 DNA reads as TGTGCCAGCAGCGTAGGACAGATCAATCAGCCCCAGCATTTT. Translation: CASSVGQINQPQHF.